The present T cell receptor beta chain was sequenced within a study of T cell repertoires in cytomegalovirus infection (dated by TCRdb to between 2018 and 2020). About the investigation overall: Peptide stimulations targeted recently identified HLA-C-restricted CMV epitopes, whose presentation resists viral immunomodulation, together with well-studied HLA-B-restricted epitopes. Donor HLA type was relevant to the analysis, because carriage of CMV infection together with the matching HLA type was indicated by public TCR beta signatures.

This clonotype was detected ten times or more. Its antigen remains undetermined. It has no much larger one-base neighbor in the sample; base qualities were not kept. Trimming takes 5 bases from V and 0 bases from J, and the germline ends sit 11 bases apart. Including the terminal cysteine and phenylalanine, the CDR3 comprises 15 residues. Only the CDR3 DNA is retained, 45 bases long and in frame from the first base. CDR1 and CDR2, looked up from the germline V gene, are SGHVS and FNYEAQ. General findings and caveats noted by the study authors: Cumulative frequency of public TCR beta family members discriminated carriers of CMV infection plus the relevant HLA type in this cohort and an independent approximately 370-donor cohort. The ex vivo response was dominated by HLA-C-restricted CMV-specific TCR beta clonotypes, which also provided the single most frequent clonotype in two of eight donors.

Per the publication, the treatment or condition label means: in vitro stimulation with specific CMV peptide epitopes to enrich CMV-specific T cells. Sequencing took place on an Illumina HiSeq 1500. TCRdb reworked the public reads: Q25 trimming with fastp, MiXCR clone assembly, productive beta chains retained. Duplicate CDR3 protein sequences are folded into a single record with the most common DNA and genes. Within this sample are about 770,000 distinct CDR3 sequences, with almost 30% of them counted one time only. About an eighth of the sample rests with the top ten. This specimen consisted of cultured CD8+ T cells from PBMCs, obtained from culture after CMV antigen stimulation. The chain is made from TRBV7-6 and TRBJ1-3; 5 matching bases give a weak D call of TRBD1. The TCR originated in a human donor in good health (CMV status not recorded). Some clones in this sample may be carry-over from other donors' samples. Here the CDR3 is given as CASSPEGYSGNTIYF. The nucleotide sequence is TGTGCCAGCAGCCCCGAGGGGTACTCTGGAAACACCATATATTTT.